One sample yielded the 27 T cell receptor beta chains listed below, sequenced in a study of T cells in Graves' hyperthyroidism and ophthalmopathy. Amplified TCR beta CDR3 regions derived from RNA transcripts. TCR CDR3 underwent first-round RT-PCR with the HTBI primer set. TCRdb processed the multiplex PCR reads anew with MiXCR; each CDR3 protein has one entry. The sample records some 550,000 distinct CDR3 sequences, roughly 20% being singletons. Sequences were obtained from blood. These receptors were taken from a man between 18 and 29 years old with Graves' hyperthyroidism.

The chain combines TRBV10-3 with TRBJ2-5; 7 nucleotides line up with TRBD1. The CDR3 spans 13 residues. With V trimmed by 5 bases and J by 2 bases, 2 bases remained unmatched. Germline assignment: CDR1 ENHRY and CDR2 SYGVKD. In DNA form, the CDR3 reads TGTGCCATCAGTCGGGGACAGCAAGAGACCCAGTACTTC. Protein product: CAISRGQQETQYF.

This clonotype came up a few times. The chain links TRBV6-1 to TRBJ1-5; possible D gene TRBD1, 5 bases. The ends were cut back, 5 bases at V and 6 bases at J, with 14 bases in the middle. Germline CDR1 and CDR2: MNHNS and SASEGT. The CDR3 is 14 residues long. Here the CDR3 DNA reads TGTGCCAGCAGTAATCCAGGGAGTGGTCAGCCCCAGCATTTT. This translates into CASSNPGSGQPQHF.

This clonotype was observed at least ten times. The rearrangement joins TRBV12-3 or TRBV12-4 to TRBJ1-2; D remains unclear. V shed 6 bases and J shed 4 bases, with 21 bases lying between them. The CDR3 consists of 16 residues. In nucleotides, the CDR3 is TGTGCCAGCAGCTTAACCCGGGCCCTAGCTCCCTATGGCTACACCTTC. It is translated as CASSLTRALAPYGYTF.

There are a few counts of this clonotype. Here the CDR3 reads CASSGGGNTGELFF. CDR3 sequence (DNA): TGTGCCAGCAGCGGGGGGGGCAACACCGGGGAGCTGTTTTTT. This chain links TRBV11-2 with TRBJ2-2; the D gene is possibly TRBD2 (7 bases). Germline-derived CDR1 and CDR2 are SGHAT and FQNNGV. V gave up 5 bases and J gave up 2 bases, with 9 bases separating them. This CDR3 contains 14 residues.

This clonotype showed up many times. The V gene is TRBV27, the J gene TRBJ2-7; 7 nucleotides agree with TRBD2. The germline V gene has CDR1 MNHEY and CDR2 SMNVEV (reference sequence). V lost 1 base to trimming and J lost 0 bases; unmatched junction nucleotides: 15. The CDR3 runs 19 residues. CDR3 DNA: TGTGCCAGCAGTTTATACCCCCCTGGGGAGGGTTCCACCTCCTACGAGCAGTACTTC. The encoded protein is CASSLYPPGEGSTSYEQYF.

This rearrangement joins TRBV27 to TRBJ1-2; D ambiguous. The CDR3 loop spans 14 amino acids. The germline CDR1 and CDR2 sequences are MNHEY and SMNVEV (reference sequence). Trimming took 5 bases from V and 5 from J, leaving 15 bases between them. For the CDR3, the DNA is TGTGCCAGCAGTCCGTACGGTGGCAGTTATGGCTACACCTTC. It codes for CASSPYGGSYGYTF.

The sample holds many counts of this clonotype. CDR3 sequence: CATSDGPEAFF. DNA of the CDR3: TGTGCCACCAGTGATGGTCCCGAAGCTTTCTTT. V is TRBV24-1 and J is TRBJ1-1, with unresolved D. V shed 3 bases and J shed 8 bases, with 6 bases lying between them. The length of the CDR3 is 11 residues. CDR1 and CDR2 (germline): KGHDR, SFDVKD.

This chain joins TRBV7-9 and TRBJ1-1, with D perhaps matching TRBD1 (6 bases). CDR1 and CDR2 from the germline V gene are SEHNR and FQNEAQ (reference sequence). The CDR3 covers 14 residues. The V end lost 5 bases, the J end lost 5 bases, and 15 bases lay between the germline ends. CDR3 residues: CASSLGQPSTEAFF. DNA of the CDR3: TGTGCCAGCAGCCTCGGACAGCCATCGACTGAAGCTTTCTTT.

This clonotype was seen ten or more times. This CDR3 fails to terminate in the conserved phenylalanine or tryptophan, so it likely reflects a read error. The rearrangement links TRBV28 to TRBJ1-2; 9 bases are a match to TRBD1. The germline gives CDR1 MDHEN, CDR2 SYDVKM. This CDR3 is 15 amino acids long. V shed 6 bases and J 5 bases; nucleotides not matched to a gene: 10. CDR3 nucleotides: TGTGCCAGCAGGACTATACAGGGGGCACGGTATGGCTACACCCTC. Residues: CASRTIQGARYGYTL.

The chain employs TRBV5-1 and TRBJ2-7, with D hard to call. The CDR3 has 14 residues. Germline assignment: CDR1 SGHRS and CDR2 YFSETQ. The V end was cut by 1 base, the J end by 1 base, with 9 bases between. The chain's CDR3 is CASSLSSTSYEQYF. The DNA of the CDR3 is TGCGCCAGCAGCTTGAGTTCAACATCCTACGAGCAGTACTTC.

This chain links TRBV20-1 with TRBJ2-2; TRBD1 aligns across 9 bases. Per the germline V gene, CDR1 is DFQATT and CDR2 is SNEGSKA (reference sequence). J gave up 3 bases and V 1 base, and 0 bases lay outside the gene matches. CDR3 length equals 14 residues. CDR3 nucleotides: TGCAGTGCTAGAGGGACAGGGGACACCGGGGAGCTGTTTTTT. Residues: CSARGTGDTGELFF.

In this sample, this clonotype turned up many times. The V gene is TRBV24-1, the J gene TRBJ1-2, with D unresolved. The CDR3 extends over 14 amino acids. Germline values: CDR1 KGHDR, CDR2 SFDVKD. V lost 7 bases and J lost 8, with 19 bases in between. The CDR3 DNA reads as TGTGCCACCAGCACAGCCACAGCCCCCGAAGGCTACACCTTC. Its protein product is CATSTATAPEGYTF.

The sample holds many counts of this clonotype. V usage is TRBV15 and J usage is TRBJ2-4; D unclear. Germline CDR1 LNHNV, CDR2 YYDKDF (reference sequence). This CDR3 comprises 14 residues. Trimming removed 1 base from V and 1 base from J, with 5 bases in between. The CDR3 sequence: CATSRAQAKNIQYF. CDR3 DNA sequence: TGTGCCACCAGCAGAGCCCAGGCCAAAAACATTCAGTACTTC.

Ten or more counts support this clonotype. V and J are TRBV28 and TRBJ1-2; no reliable D call. The CDR3 length is 13 residues. Trimming removed 3 bases at V and 6 bases at J, with 11 bases between. Per germline, CDR1 MDHEN and CDR2 SYDVKM. The CDR3 is CASSFPGVDGYTF. CDR3 coding DNA: TGTGCCAGCAGTTTTCCCGGGGTGGATGGCTACACCTTC.

This clonotype was seen ten or more times. The genes are TRBV15 and TRBJ2-5; D gene ambiguous. Germline V gene data show CDR1 as LNHNV and CDR2 as YYDKDF (reference sequence). This CDR3 comprises 15 residues. The ends were cut back, 1 base at V and 1 base at J, with 10 bases in the middle. The CDR3 here is CATSRGVESQETQYF. CDR3 sequence (DNA): TGTGCCACCAGCAGAGGGGTGGAATCCCAAGAGACCCAGTACTTC.

J is TRBJ1-1 and V is TRBV12-3 or TRBV12-4; D is unclear. The CDR3 is 14 residues long. V was shortened by 4 bases and J by 5 bases, with 14 bases between the two germline ends. The CDR3 region has the DNA TGTGCCAGCAGTTCCTCGATAGGAAGGACTGAAGCTTTCTTT. Amino acid sequence: CASSSSIGRTEAFF.

This clonotype occurred many times. This chain uses TRBV12-5 with TRBJ2-5; no firm D call. CDR1 is LGHNT and CDR2 is FRNRAP in the germline V gene. The CDR3 runs 13 residues. V lost 1 base to trimming and J lost 1 base, with 4 bases between them. The CDR3 sequence is CASGLDSQETQYF. The CDR3, as DNA: TGTGCTAGTGGTTTGGACAGCCAAGAGACCCAGTACTTC.

This clonotype was detected ten times or more. The chain has TRBV6-2 or TRBV6-3 and TRBJ1-2; D is unclear. The V gene lost 2 bases and the J gene lost 8 bases, with 15 bases spanning the gap. Germline values: CDR1 MNHEY, CDR2 SVGEGT. This CDR3 comprises 14 residues. CDR3 sequence (DNA): TGTGCCAGCAGTTACCCCTTCGGTCGTCTAGGCTACACCTTC. It encodes CASSYPFGRLGYTF.

The chain joins TRBV20-1 to TRBJ2-7; tentative D call: TRBD1 (5 bases). Germline assignment: CDR1 DFQATT and CDR2 SNEGSKA (reference sequence). The CDR3 is made up of 14 amino acids. The ends were cut back, 6 bases at V and 5 bases at J, with 20 bases in the middle. CDR3 in amino acids: CSAGEQGKPNEQYF. In DNA form, the CDR3 reads TGCAGTGCCGGAGAGCAGGGAAAGCCGAACGAGCAGTACTTC.

This clonotype was observed many times. A much larger clone differs by one base, so this may be a read error. This chain links TRBV12-5 with TRBJ2-4, with a possible D match to TRBD1 (5 bases). CDR1 is LGHNT and CDR2 is FRNRAP in the germline V gene. This CDR3 is built from 13 residues. CDR3 sequence reads: CASGRALMDIKYF. In nucleotides, the CDR3 is TGTGCTAGTGGCCGGGCTCTAATGGACATTAAGTACTTC.

This clonotype was found many times. In DNA form, the CDR3 reads TGTGCCAGCTCCGGGGGGCCGAGCTATGGCTACACCTTC. Amino acids: CASSGGPSYGYTF. The chain combines TRBV12-3 or TRBV12-4 with TRBJ1-2; TRBD1 is a possible D gene (6 bases). This CDR3 spans 13 amino acids. The germline V and J ends were trimmed by 8 bases and 4 bases, with 14 bases remaining between them.

This clonotype was counted at least ten times. The chain couples TRBV6-2 or TRBV6-3 to TRBJ2-2; D may correspond to TRBD1 or TRBD2 (5 bases each). The CDR3 length is 18 residues. Germline V gives CDR1 MNHEY, CDR2 SVGEGT. With 5 bases removed from V and 7 bases from J, the gap between germline ends came to 26 bases. The CDR3 reads CASSTFFGGQRPLGELFF. The CDR3 DNA reads TGTGCCAGCAGTACCTTTTTTGGGGGTCAACGACCTCTCGGGGAGCTGTTTTTT.

The chain employs TRBV5-1 and TRBJ1-6, with 9 bases that match TRBD1. Trimming at V came to 3 bases and at J to 0 bases, leaving 4 bases not matched to a gene. Germline V CDR1 and CDR2: SGHRS, YFSETQ. There are 17 residues in the CDR3. CDR3 in DNA: TGCGCCAGCAGCTGGGACAGGGCAAGCTCCTATAATTCACCCCTCCACTTT. Its translation is CASSWDRASSYNSPLHF.

Note on this clonotype: This may be a read error, as it is one base from a much larger clone. V gene TRBV19 combines with J gene TRBJ2-7, with D hard to call. The CDR3 is 14 residues long. Germline V gene data show CDR1 as LNHDA and CDR2 as SQIVND (reference sequence). CDR3 bases: TGTGCCAGTAGTATGCAGGAGACCATCTACGATCAGTACTTC. Its protein is CASSMQETIYDQYF.

At least ten counts were recorded for this clonotype. The rearrangement uses TRBV28 and TRBJ1-5; no firm D call. V lost 2 bases, J lost 8 bases, and 28 bases lay in between. The germline CDR1 and CDR2 sequences are MDHEN and SYDVKM. The CDR3 runs 19 residues. CDR3 residues: CASSLESRREMPGIKPQHF. The CDR3 nucleotides read TGTGCCAGCAGTTTAGAAAGTCGGAGGGAGATGCCTGGGATCAAGCCCCAGCATTTT. The full variable domain, its missing parts supplied by reference TRBV28 and TRBJ1-5, is DVKVTQSSRYLVKRTGEKVFLECVQDMDHENMFWYRQDPGLGLRLIYFSYDVKMKEKGDIPEGYSVSREKKERFSLILESASTNQTSMYLCASSLESRREMPGIKPQHFGDGTRLSIL.

This chain joins TRBV6-2 or TRBV6-3 and TRBJ2-2; 8 nucleotides match TRBD2. V trimming: 6 bases; J trimming: 2 bases; junction bases outside the gene matches: 17. The V gene's germline CDR1 is MNHEY and CDR2 SVGEGT. CDR3 length: 19 residues. Written as DNA, the CDR3 is TGTGCCAGCAGATCCTTGGGACTAACGGGGGGGTCTAACACCGGGGAGCTGTTTTTT. Its translation: CASRSLGLTGGSNTGELFF.

This clonotype appeared many times. The chain employs TRBV11-2 and TRBJ1-3, with unresolved D. Trimming cost V 6 bases and J 0 bases, with 6 bases left between them. The CDR3 is made up of 13 amino acids. Germline V gene data show CDR1 as SGHAT and CDR2 as FQNNGV. The CDR3 loop is CASSSNSGNTIYF. Written as DNA, the CDR3 is TGTGCCAGCAGTAGCAACTCTGGAAACACCATATATTTT.